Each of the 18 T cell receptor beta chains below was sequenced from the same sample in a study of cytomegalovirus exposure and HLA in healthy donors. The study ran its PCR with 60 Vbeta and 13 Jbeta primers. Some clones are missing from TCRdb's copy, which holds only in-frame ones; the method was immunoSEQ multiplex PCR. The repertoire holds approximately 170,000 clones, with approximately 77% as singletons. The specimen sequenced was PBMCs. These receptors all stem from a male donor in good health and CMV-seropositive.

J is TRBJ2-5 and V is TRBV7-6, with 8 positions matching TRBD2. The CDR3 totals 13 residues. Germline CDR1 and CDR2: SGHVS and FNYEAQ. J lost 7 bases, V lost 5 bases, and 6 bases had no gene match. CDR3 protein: CASSTSGLATQYF. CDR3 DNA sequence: TGTGCCAGCAGCACTAGCGGCCTTGCGACCCAGTACTTC.

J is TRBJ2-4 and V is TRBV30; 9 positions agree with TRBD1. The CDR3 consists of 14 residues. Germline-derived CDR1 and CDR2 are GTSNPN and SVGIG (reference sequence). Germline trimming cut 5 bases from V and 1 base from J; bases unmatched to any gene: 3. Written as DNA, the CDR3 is TGTGCCTGGGGGACAGGGAATGCCAAAAACATTCAGTACTTC. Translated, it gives CAWGTGNAKNIQYF.

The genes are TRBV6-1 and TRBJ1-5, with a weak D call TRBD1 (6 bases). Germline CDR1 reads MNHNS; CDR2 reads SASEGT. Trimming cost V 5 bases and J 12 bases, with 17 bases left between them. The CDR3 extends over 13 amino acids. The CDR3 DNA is TGTGCCAGCAGTCTCTCGACGCGGACAGTCCAGCATTTT. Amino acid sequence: CASSLSTRTVQHF.

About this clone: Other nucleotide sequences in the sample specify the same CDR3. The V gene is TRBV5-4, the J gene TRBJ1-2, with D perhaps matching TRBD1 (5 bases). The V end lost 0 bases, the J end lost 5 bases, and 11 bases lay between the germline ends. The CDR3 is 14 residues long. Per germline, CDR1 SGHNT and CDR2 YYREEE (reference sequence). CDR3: CASSLVGGGYGYTF. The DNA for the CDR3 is TGTGCCAGCAGCTTGGTCGGGGGGGGATATGGCTACACCTTC.

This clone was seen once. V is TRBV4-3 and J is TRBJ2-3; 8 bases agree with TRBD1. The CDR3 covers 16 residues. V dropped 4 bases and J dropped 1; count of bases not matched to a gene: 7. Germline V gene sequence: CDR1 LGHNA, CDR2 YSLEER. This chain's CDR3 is CASSRRAGGGTDTQYF. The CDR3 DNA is TGCGCCAGCAGCCGCCGGGCAGGGGGCGGCACAGATACGCAGTATTTT.

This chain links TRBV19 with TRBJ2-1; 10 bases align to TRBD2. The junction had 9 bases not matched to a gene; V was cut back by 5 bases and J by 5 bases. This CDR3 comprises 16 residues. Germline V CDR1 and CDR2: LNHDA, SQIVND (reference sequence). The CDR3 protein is CASSSVGTSADNEQFF. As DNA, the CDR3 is TGTGCCAGTAGTTCGGTCGGGACTAGCGCCGACAATGAGCAGTTCTTC.

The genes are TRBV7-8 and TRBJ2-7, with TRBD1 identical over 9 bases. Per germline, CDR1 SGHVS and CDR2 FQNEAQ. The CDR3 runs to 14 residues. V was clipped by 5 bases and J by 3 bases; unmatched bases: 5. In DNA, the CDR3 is TGTGCCAGCAGCCACGGGACAGGGAGCTACGAGCAGTACTTC. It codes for CASSHGTGSYEQYF.

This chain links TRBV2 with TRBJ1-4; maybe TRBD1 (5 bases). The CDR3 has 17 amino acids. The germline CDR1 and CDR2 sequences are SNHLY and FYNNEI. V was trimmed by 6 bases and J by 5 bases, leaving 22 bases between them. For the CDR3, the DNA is TGTGCCAGCAGCGGGTCACTTAGCGGGGGGAACAATGAAAAACTGTTTTTT. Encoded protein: CASSGSLSGGNNEKLFF.

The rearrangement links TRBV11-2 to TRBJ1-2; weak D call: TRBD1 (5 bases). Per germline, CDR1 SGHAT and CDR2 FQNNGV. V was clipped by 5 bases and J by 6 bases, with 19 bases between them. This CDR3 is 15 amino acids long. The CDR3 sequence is CASSPSRRGGNGYTF. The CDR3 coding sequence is TGTGCCAGCAGCCCCTCGCGCCGGGGGGGGAATGGCTACACCTTC.

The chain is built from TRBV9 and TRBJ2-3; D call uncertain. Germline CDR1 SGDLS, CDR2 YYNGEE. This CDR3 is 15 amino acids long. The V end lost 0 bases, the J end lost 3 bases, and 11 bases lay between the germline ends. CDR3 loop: CASSVGGFRTDTQYF. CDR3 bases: TGTGCCAGCAGCGTAGGCGGTTTCAGAACAGATACGCAGTATTTT.

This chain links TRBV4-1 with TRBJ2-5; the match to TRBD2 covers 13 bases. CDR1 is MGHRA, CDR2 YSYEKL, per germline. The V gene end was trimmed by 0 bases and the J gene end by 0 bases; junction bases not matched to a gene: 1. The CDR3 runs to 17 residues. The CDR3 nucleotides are TGCGCCAGCAGCCAAGACGGACTAGCGGGGGACCAAGAGACCCAGTACTTC. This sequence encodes CASSQDGLAGDQETQYF.

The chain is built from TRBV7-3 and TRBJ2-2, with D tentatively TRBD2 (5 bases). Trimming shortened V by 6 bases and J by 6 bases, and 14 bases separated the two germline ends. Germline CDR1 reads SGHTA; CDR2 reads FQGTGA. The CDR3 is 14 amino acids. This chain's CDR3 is CASSRLRSSGELFF. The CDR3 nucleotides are TGTGCCAGCAGTCGACTAAGATCCTCCGGGGAGCTGTTTTTT. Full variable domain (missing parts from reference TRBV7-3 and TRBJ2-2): GAGVSQTPSNKVTEKGKYVELRCDPISGHTALYWYRQSLGQGPEFLIYFQGTGAADDSGLPNDRFFAVRPEGSVSTLKIQRTERGDSAVYLCASSRLRSSGELFFGEGSRLTVL.

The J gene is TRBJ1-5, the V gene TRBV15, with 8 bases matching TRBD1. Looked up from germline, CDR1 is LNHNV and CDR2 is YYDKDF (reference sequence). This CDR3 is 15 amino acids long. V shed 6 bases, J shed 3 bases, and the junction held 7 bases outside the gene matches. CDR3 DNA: TGTGCCACCAGTTTACAGGGGGGGGTCAATCAGCCCCAGCATTTT. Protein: CATSLQGGVNQPQHF.

The CDR3 nucleotides are TGTGCCTTGGGAGAAGGTTCGGGTTACGAGCAGTACTTC. Its translation: CALGEGSGYEQYF. V and J are TRBV7-9 and TRBJ2-7; possibly TRBD2 for D (5 bases). CDR1 SEHNR and CDR2 FQNEAQ come from the germline V gene (reference sequence). The CDR3 length is 13 residues. V was trimmed by 11 bases and J by 4 bases, leaving 18 bases between them.

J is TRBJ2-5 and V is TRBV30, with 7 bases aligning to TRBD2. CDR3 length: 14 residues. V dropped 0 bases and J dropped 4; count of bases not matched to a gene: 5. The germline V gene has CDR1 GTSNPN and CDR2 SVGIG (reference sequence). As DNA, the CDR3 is TGTGCCTGGAGTGTAGCGGGGCTAGGAGAGACCCAGTACTTC. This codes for CAWSVAGLGETQYF.

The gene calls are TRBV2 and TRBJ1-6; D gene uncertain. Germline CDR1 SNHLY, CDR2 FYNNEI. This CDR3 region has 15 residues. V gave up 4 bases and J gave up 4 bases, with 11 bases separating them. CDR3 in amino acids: CASSAETMYNSPLHF. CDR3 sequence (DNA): TGTGCCAGCAGTGCGGAGACCATGTATAATTCACCCCTCCACTTT.

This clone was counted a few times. The CDR3 region is CASSGQGPNFYGYTF. CDR3 sequence (DNA): TGTGCCAGCAGCGGACAGGGGCCGAATTTTTATGGCTACACCTTC. The J gene is TRBJ1-2, the V gene TRBV9, with 8 bases matching TRBD1. Trimming at V came to 3 bases and at J to 5 bases, leaving 9 bases not matched to a gene. The V gene's germline CDR1 is SGDLS and CDR2 YYNGEE. The CDR3 length is 15 residues.

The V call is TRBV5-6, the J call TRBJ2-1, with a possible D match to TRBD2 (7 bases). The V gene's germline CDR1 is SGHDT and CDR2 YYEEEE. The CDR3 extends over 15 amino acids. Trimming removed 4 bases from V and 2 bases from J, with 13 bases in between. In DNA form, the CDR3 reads TGTGCCAGCAGCCCCCTAGGGGGGGCCTACAATGAGCAGTTCTTC. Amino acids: CASSPLGGAYNEQFF.